These T cell receptor beta chains were read from a single sample in a study of post-analysis software for immune sequencing data. TCRdb re-derived calls from the PCR reads in MiXCR, one entry per CDR3 protein. Of a few hundred thousand distinct CDR3 sequences listed, roughly 35% are singletons. Specimen: blood. These receptors were collected from a girl aged 5-17 years with multiple sclerosis. Each CDR3 is given with its conserved first and last residue. The D gene is left open where the match is weak. Some rows have no size entry. The others give once, few or many, or a class for an expanded clone.

>TRBV7-2|TRBJ1-6|.|.
CASSLIWPPLHF
TGTGCCAGCAGCTTAATCTGGCCACCCCTCCACTTT
>TRBV12-3/TRBV12-4|TRBJ2-7|.|.
CASSPTFYEQYF
TGTGCCAGCAGTCCCACCTTCTACGAGCAGTACTTC
>TRBV5-1|TRBJ2-3|.|.
CASRGRGTDTQYF
TGCGCCAGCAGAGGGCGGGGAACAGATACGCAGTATTTT
>TRBV5-1|TRBJ1-2|.|.
CASSPGPHGYTF
TGCGCCAGCAGCCCGGGACCGCATGGCTACACCTTC
>TRBV7-4|TRBJ2-2|few|.
CATERRWVEAGELFF
TGTGCCACCGAGAGGAGATGGGTAGAGGCCGGGGAGCTGTTTTTT
>TRBV4-1|TRBJ2-3|.|TRBD2
CASSPTSRYTQYF
TGCGCCAGCAGCCCGACTAGCAGGTATACGCAGTATTTT
>TRBV12-3/TRBV12-4|TRBJ2-5|few|.
CASRGAAQETQYF
TGTGCCAGCCGAGGAGCGGCCCAAGAGACCCAGTACTTC
>TRBV2|TRBJ2-3|.|.
CASSEVGSNTDTQYF
TGTGCCAGCAGTGAAGTCGGCTCCAACACAGATACGCAGTATTTT
>TRBV4-3|TRBJ2-1|.|TRBD2
CASSQVGTSGGYNEQFF
TGCGCCAGCAGCCAAGTGGGGACTAGCGGGGGATACAATGAGCAGTTCTTC
>TRBV20-1|TRBJ2-7|.|.
CSARSSGRSGRQYF
TGCAGTGCTAGAAGTTCGGGGCGCTCCGGGAGGCAGTACTTC
>TRBV7-8|TRBJ2-3|.|.
CASSQLSTDTQYF
TGTGCCAGCAGCCAGCTCAGCACAGATACGCAGTATTTT
>TRBV30|TRBJ2-7|few|.
CAWSVVGGTHEQYF
TGTGCCTGGAGCGTCGTTGGGGGAACCCACGAGCAGTACTTC
>TRBV6-4|TRBJ2-1|many|TRBD2
CASSAIPSGGAIEQFF
TGTGCCAGCAGCGCAATACCCAGCGGGGGGGCCATTGAGCAGTTCTTC
>TRBV7-2|TRBJ1-5|.|.
CASSLHGSNQPQHF
TGTGCCAGCAGCTTACACGGTAGCAATCAGCCCCAGCATTTT
>TRBV3-1|TRBJ2-7|.|.
CASSQEGGLGQYF
TGTGCCAGCAGCCAAGAAGGGGGTCTTGGGCAGTACTTC
>TRBV12-3/TRBV12-4|TRBJ2-3|.|.
CAGSLEGDTQYF
TGTGCCGGCAGTCTAGAGGGAGATACGCAGTATTTT
>TRBV20-1|TRBJ2-1|.|.
CSSASIRPNEQFF
TGCAGTTCTGCGAGTATCCGGCCCAATGAGCAGTTCTTC
>TRBV7-2|TRBJ2-7|.|TRBD2
CASSLARVAGPYEQYF
TGTGCCAGCAGCTTAGCGAGGGTAGCGGGACCCTACGAGCAGTACTTC
>TRBV20-1|TRBJ1-6|.|.
CSARDDTLPYSPLHF
TGCAGTGCTAGGGACGACACTCTCCCTTATTCACCCCTCCACTTT
>TRBV7-2|TRBJ2-1|.|TRBD2
CASSTPSGGSYNEQFF
TGTGCCAGCAGCACCCCTAGCGGGGGATCGTACAATGAGCAGTTCTTC
>TRBV12-3/TRBV12-4|TRBJ2-7|.|TRBD2
CASKSYSGEGYEQYF
TGTGCCAGCAAGAGTTATAGCGGGGAGGGCTACGAGCAGTACTTC
>TRBV7-3|TRBJ2-3|.|TRBD2
CASSELPGTSGGAYTDTQYF
TGTGCCAGCAGCGAACTACCCGGGACTAGCGGGGGGGCCTACACAGATACGCAGTATTTT